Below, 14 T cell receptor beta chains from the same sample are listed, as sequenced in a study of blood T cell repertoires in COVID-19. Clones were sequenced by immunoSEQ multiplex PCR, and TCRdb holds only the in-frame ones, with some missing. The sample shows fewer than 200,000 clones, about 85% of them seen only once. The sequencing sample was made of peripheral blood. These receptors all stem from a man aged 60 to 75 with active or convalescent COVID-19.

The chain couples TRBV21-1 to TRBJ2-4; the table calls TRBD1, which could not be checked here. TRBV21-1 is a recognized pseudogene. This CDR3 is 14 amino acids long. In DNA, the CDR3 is TGTGCCAGCAGCAGAGGGACAGAGATAGGCATTCAGTACTTC. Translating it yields CASSRGTEIGIQYF.

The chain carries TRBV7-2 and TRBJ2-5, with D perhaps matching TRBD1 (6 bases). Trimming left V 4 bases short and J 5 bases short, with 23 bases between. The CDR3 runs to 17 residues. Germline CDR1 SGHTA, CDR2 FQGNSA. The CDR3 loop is CASSSPVTDRWGETQYF. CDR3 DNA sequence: TGTGCCAGCAGCTCCCCTGTCACCGACAGGTGGGGGGAGACCCAGTACTTC.

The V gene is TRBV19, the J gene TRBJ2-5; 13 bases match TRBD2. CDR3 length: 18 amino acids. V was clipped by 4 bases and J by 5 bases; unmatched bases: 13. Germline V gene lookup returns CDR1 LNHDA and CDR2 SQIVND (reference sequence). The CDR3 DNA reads TGTGCCAGTAGTAGGATACCGGGACTAGCGGGGTATGTGGAGACCCAGTACTTC. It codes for CASSRIPGLAGYVETQYF.

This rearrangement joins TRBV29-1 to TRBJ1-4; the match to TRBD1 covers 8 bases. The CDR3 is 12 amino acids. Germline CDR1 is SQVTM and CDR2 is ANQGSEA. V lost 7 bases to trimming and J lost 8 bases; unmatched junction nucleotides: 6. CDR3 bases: TGCAGCGGACAGGGGCCGGACGAAAAACTGTTTTTT. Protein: CSGQGPDEKLFF.

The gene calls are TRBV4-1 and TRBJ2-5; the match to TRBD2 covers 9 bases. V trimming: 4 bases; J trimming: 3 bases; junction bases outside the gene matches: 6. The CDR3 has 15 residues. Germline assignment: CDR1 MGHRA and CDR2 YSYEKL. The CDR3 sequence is CASSPLAGGEETQYF. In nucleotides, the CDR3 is TGCGCCAGCAGCCCCCTCGCGGGGGGGGAAGAGACCCAGTACTTC.

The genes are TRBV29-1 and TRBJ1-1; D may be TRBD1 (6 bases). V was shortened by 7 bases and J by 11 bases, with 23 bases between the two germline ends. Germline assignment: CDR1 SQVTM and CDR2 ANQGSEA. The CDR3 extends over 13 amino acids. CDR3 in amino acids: CSARPAPQGGAFF. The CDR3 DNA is TGCAGCGCCCGTCCGGCCCCACAGGGAGGGGCTTTCTTT.

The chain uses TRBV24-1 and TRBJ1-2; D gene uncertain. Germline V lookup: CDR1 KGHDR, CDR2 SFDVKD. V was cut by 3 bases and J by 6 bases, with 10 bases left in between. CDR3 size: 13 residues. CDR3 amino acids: CATSDRGMDGYTF. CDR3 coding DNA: TGTGCCACCAGTGATAGAGGGATGGATGGCTACACCTTC.

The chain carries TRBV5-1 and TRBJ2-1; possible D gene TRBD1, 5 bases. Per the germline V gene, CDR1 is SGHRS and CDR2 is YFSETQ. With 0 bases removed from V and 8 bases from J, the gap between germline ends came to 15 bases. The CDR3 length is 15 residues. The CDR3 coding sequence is TGCGCCAGCAGCTTGGTTACAGGCCTGGGGTATGAGCAGTTCTTC. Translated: CASSLVTGLGYEQFF. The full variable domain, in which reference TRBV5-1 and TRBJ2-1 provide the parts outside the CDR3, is KAGVTQTPRYLIKTRGQQVTLSCSPISGHRSVSWYQQTPGQGLQFLFEYFSETQRNKGNFPGRFSGRQFSNSRSEMNVSTLELGDSALYLCASSLVTGLGYEQFFGPGTRLTVL.

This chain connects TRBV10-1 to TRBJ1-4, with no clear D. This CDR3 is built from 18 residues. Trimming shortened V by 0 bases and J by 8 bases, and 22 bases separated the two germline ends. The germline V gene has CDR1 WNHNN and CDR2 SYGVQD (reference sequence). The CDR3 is CASSESAGLRAGKEKLFF. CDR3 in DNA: TGCGCCAGCAGTGAGTCAGCAGGACTTAGGGCTGGAAAGGAAAAACTGTTTTTT.

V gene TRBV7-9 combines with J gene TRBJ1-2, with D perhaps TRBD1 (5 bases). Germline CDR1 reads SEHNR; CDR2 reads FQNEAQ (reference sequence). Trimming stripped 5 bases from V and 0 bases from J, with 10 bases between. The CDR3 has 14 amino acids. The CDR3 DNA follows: TGTGCCAGCAGCCCCAGGGAAGCTAACTATGGCTACACCTTC. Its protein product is CASSPREANYGYTF.

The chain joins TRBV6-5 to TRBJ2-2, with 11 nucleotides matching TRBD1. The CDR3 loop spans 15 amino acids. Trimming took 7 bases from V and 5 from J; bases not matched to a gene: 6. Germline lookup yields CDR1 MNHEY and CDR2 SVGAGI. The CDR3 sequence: CASNPDRGRTGELFF. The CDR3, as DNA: TGTGCCAGCAATCCGGACAGGGGGCGTACCGGGGAGCTGTTTTTT.

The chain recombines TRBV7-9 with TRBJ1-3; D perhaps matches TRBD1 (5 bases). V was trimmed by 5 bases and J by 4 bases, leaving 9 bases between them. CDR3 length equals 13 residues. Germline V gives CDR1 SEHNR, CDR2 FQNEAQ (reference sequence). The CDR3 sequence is CASSLRTGNTIYF. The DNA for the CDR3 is TGTGCCAGCAGCCTCCGGACAGGAAACACCATATATTTT.

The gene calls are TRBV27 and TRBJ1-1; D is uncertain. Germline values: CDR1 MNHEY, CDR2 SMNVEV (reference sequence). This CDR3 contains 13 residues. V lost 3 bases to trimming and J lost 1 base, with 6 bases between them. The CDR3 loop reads CASSFYRNTEAFF. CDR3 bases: TGTGCCAGCAGTTTCTACAGGAACACTGAAGCTTTCTTT.

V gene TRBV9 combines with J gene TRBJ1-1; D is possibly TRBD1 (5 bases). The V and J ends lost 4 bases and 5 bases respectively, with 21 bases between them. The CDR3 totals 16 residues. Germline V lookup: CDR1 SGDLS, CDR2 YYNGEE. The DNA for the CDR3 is TGTGCCAGCAGCCCACAAATTGGGGGAGGAGTTACTGAAGCTTTCTTT. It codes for CASSPQIGGGVTEAFF.